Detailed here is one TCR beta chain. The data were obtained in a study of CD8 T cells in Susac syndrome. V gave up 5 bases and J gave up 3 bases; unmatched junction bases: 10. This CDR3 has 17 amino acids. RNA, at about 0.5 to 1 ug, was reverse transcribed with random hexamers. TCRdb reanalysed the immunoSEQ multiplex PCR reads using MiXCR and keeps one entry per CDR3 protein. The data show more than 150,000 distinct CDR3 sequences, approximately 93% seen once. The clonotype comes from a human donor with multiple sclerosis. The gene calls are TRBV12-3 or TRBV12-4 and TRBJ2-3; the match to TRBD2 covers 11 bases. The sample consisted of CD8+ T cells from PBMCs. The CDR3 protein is CASSNAGTSGDTDTQYF. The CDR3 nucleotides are TGTGCCAGCAGTAACGCCGGGACTAGCGGAGATACAGATACGCAGTATTTT.